Reported below is one T cell receptor beta chain. Its antigen remains unidentified. This entry comes from a study of blood T cells in healthy people across ages. A second roughly 6 to 11 cycle PCR used barcoded and J-beta primers. TCRdb fed the 5' RACE reads into MiXCR, producing one record per CDR3 protein. The sample yields over 1,500,000 distinct CDR3 sequences, roughly 49% seen once. The CDR3 contains 15 residues. Trimming removed 6 bases from V and 0 bases from J, with 18 bases in between. Per the germline V gene, CDR1 is DFQATT and CDR2 is SNEGSKA (reference sequence). Findings of the study overall: When one million T cells were used, diversity estimates were thought to be underestimates. Compared with aged donors, long-lived donors showed fewer expanded clones, suggesting selection.

This clonotype was sampled from a woman between 40 and 50 years old in good health. This chain links TRBV20-1 with TRBJ2-7; D is ambiguous. Sequenced: blood. The DNA of the CDR3 is TGCAGTGCCAGCACTCCAGGACGCCGCTCCTACGAGCAGTACTTC. The encoded protein is CSASTPGRRSYEQYF.